This is a list of T cell receptor beta chains from one sample in a study of blood T cells in healthy people across ages. TCRdb itself ran the 5' RACE reads through MiXCR, one entry per CDR3 protein. The sample carries over 1,500,000 distinct CDR3 sequences, 49% recorded once. The sequencing input was blood. Source of these receptors: a woman between 35 and 50 years old in good health. Each CDR3 is given with its conserved first and last residue. The D gene is left open where the match is weak. Part of the rows lack a size; the others show once, few, many or a class for expanded clones.

abundance: -; v_gene: TRBV6-6; d_gene: TRBD2; j_gene: TRBJ2-1; CDR3aa: CASGWGLALLNEQFF; CDR3nt: TGTGCCAGCGGCTGGGGACTAGCGCTGCTCAATGAGCAGTTCTTC
abundance: -; v_gene: TRBV20-1; d_gene: TRBD2; j_gene: TRBJ2-1; CDR3aa: CSARALVLPAGRGSYNEQFF; CDR3nt: TGCAGTGCTAGAGCCCTGGTCCTGCCAGCGGGGCGTGGCTCCTACAATGAGCAGTTCTTC
abundance: -; v_gene: TRBV10-3; d_gene: -; j_gene: TRBJ2-5; CDR3aa: CAISDGRGPYERYF; CDR3nt: TGTGCCATCAGTGATGGGCGGGGACCCTACGAGCGGTACTTC
abundance: few; v_gene: TRBV20-1; d_gene: TRBD2; j_gene: TRBJ2-1; CDR3aa: CSAKSRGGPSSSYNEQFF; CDR3nt: TGCAGTGCGAAATCCCGGGGGGGCCCTTCTAGCTCCTACAATGAGCAGTTCTTC
abundance: -; v_gene: TRBV12-3/TRBV12-4; d_gene: -; j_gene: TRBJ2-7; CDR3aa: CASTSTTGKTYEQYF; CDR3nt: TGTGCCAGCACCTCCACGACGGGGAAAACCTACGAGCAGTACTTC
abundance: -; v_gene: TRBV4-3; d_gene: TRBD1; j_gene: TRBJ2-4; CDR3aa: CASSRETGENIQYF; CDR3nt: TGCGCCAGCAGCCGGGAGACAGGGGAAAACATTCAGTACTTC
abundance: -; v_gene: TRBV27; d_gene: TRBD1; j_gene: TRBJ1-2; CDR3aa: CATGTGNYGYTF; CDR3nt: TGTGCCACGGGGACAGGGAACTATGGCTACACCTTC
abundance: -; v_gene: TRBV12-3/TRBV12-4; d_gene: TRBD1; j_gene: TRBJ1-4; CDR3aa: CASSTNRGLTNEKLFF; CDR3nt: TGTGCCAGCAGTACTAACAGGGGGCTGACTAATGAAAAACTGTTTTTT
abundance: -; v_gene: TRBV28; d_gene: TRBD1; j_gene: TRBJ2-2; CDR3aa: CASRGTVTGELFF; CDR3nt: TGTGCCAGCAGGGGGACAGTGACCGGGGAGCTGTTTTTT
abundance: once; v_gene: TRBV6-5; d_gene: -; j_gene: TRBJ2-1; CDR3aa: CASSGRGQGDNEQFF; CDR3nt: TGTGCCAGCAGTGGGCGGGGGCAGGGAGACAATGAGCAGTTCTTC
abundance: -; v_gene: TRBV5-6; d_gene: -; j_gene: TRBJ2-2; CDR3aa: CASSLAIQGRRAGELFF; CDR3nt: TGTGCCAGCAGCTTGGCCATACAGGGTAGAAGGGCCGGGGAGCTGTTTTTT
abundance: -; v_gene: TRBV5-6; d_gene: -; j_gene: TRBJ1-1; CDR3aa: CASSLSANNTEAFF; CDR3nt: TGTGCCAGCAGCTTGTCTGCCAATAACACTGAAGCTTTCTTT
abundance: -; v_gene: TRBV12-3/TRBV12-4; d_gene: -; j_gene: TRBJ2-3; CDR3aa: CASSILLEATQYF; CDR3nt: TGTGCCAGCAGTATCCTACTAGAGGCTACGCAGTATTTT
abundance: many; v_gene: TRBV5-1; d_gene: -; j_gene: TRBJ2-5; CDR3aa: CASSLGDLGETQYF; CDR3nt: TGCGCCAGCAGCTTGGGTGACTTGGGGGAGACCCAGTACTTC
abundance: once; v_gene: TRBV5-5; d_gene: TRBD2; j_gene: TRBJ2-3; CDR3aa: CASSLELAGFTDTQYF; CDR3nt: TGTGCCAGCAGCTTGGAGCTAGCGGGGTTCACAGATACGCAGTATTTT
abundance: -; v_gene: TRBV7-6; d_gene: -; j_gene: TRBJ1-5; CDR3aa: CASSLLQESNQPQHF; CDR3nt: TGTGCCAGCAGCCTATTACAAGAAAGCAATCAGCCCCAGCATTTT
abundance: -; v_gene: TRBV2; d_gene: TRBD2; j_gene: TRBJ2-3; CDR3aa: CASSGFSGVADTQYF; CDR3nt: TGTGCCAGCAGTGGTTTTAGCGGGGTGGCAGATACGCAGTATTTT
abundance: -; v_gene: TRBV20-1; d_gene: -; j_gene: TRBJ2-1; CDR3aa: CSATRGGRYNEQFF; CDR3nt: TGCAGTGCTACAAGGGGGGGCCGGTACAATGAGCAGTTCTTC
abundance: -; v_gene: TRBV24-1; d_gene: -; j_gene: TRBJ2-5; CDR3aa: CATSDFGTSRGETQYF; CDR3nt: TGTGCCACCAGTGACTTCGGGACTTCCCGAGGAGAGACCCAGTACTTC
abundance: -; v_gene: TRBV20-1; d_gene: -; j_gene: TRBJ2-5; CDR3aa: CSARGPTQETQYF; CDR3nt: TGCAGTGCTAGAGGACCGACGCAAGAGACCCAGTACTTC